This T cell receptor beta chain was observed in a study of T cell clonality in common variable immunodeficiency (dated by TCRdb to about 2015). Standard criteria, namely reduction of serum IgG, IgA and/or IgM below the normal range together with specific antibody deficiency, were applied for the diagnosis of CVID. There were some 42 subjects in the CVID group (29 male and some 15 female), ranging in age from roughly 8 to 70 years, with a mean age of around 40. Most CVID patients and most healthy controls were of Caucasian heritage. At the time of study participation, every CVID subject had been on replacement immunoglobulin therapy for one year or longer. At blood collection, none of the CVID subjects was ill or on immunomodulatory or immunosuppressive medication. Heparinized peripheral whole blood samples of about 4.5 to 8.5 ml were obtained from each donor. Genomic DNA from adults with common variable immune deficiency (CVID) and from healthy adult controls was used to sequence TCRbeta CDR3 repertoires. To isolate peripheral blood mononuclear cells, diluted blood was subjected to density centrifugation over Hypaque 1077 or Ficoll-Paque. Genomic DNA was extracted from unsorted mononuclear cells by Qiagen column purification or by a centrifugation-based method.

CVID samples and control samples contributed equivalent amounts of genomic DNA as sequencing input. For every sample, a 60 bp segment covering the rearranged TCRbeta CDR3 region was amplified and then sequenced. The immunoSEQ assay, a bias-corrected multiplex PCR combined with high-throughput sequencing, was used for TCRbeta amplification. Per the authors' processing: Each unique nucleotide sequence was treated as a clone and annotated with V, D and J genes, copy number and frequency. Sequences were labeled productive if in frame, and non-productive if out of frame or containing stop codons. As previously described, Shannon's entropy was used to calculate clonality. The predicted amino acid sequences of productive clones were used to derive the mean CDR3 Kyte-Doolittle hydropathy. Hierarchical clustering of scaled V gene usage was performed with the R hclust function using Manhattan distance and complete linkage. Clone sharing by CDR3 amino acid sequence was assessed by resampling 12 repertoires per group over 100 rounds. The repertoires were screened for 65 to 75 published EBV-specific TCRbeta sequences and approximately 230 published CMV-specific TCRbeta sequences. A couple of CVID samples that yielded fewer than 10,000 sequences were excluded from the analysis, so around 40 CVID repertoires were retained. In its TCRdb copy, this immuneACCESS table keeps in-frame sequences only and misses some clones. Where compared with another copy, unresolved V genes explain less than half of these, and the others have no known cause. V and J calls and clone size follow that table, whereas D and trimming were derived from the DNA. In this sample, around 15,000 clones appear, none counted once only. The biggest ten clones account for 13% to 15% of the sample.

As concerns this clone: No cognate antigen has been identified for it.

Results the study describes overall, beyond this receptor: Although equal DNA input was used, an average of approximately 82,000 unique sequences per sample was obtained for controls, compared with some 30,000 for CVID samples. CVID TCRbeta sequences reportedly showed fewer deletions and N-nucleotide insertions and lacked highly modified clones with 13 or more V deletions. According to the authors, figuring out what caused the increased clonality in CVID would require sequencing the repertoires of T cell subpopulations. Correlations between repertoire features and clinical complications were limited by patient heterogeneity within the CVID cohort. Healthy controls shared more TCRbeta clones with each other than CVID subjects shared among themselves (p < 0.0001). TCRbeta clonality was higher in CVID subjects than in healthy controls (t-test p = 0.018), and the increase was most characteristic of about a third of subjects.

The clonotype comes from a human donor with common variable immunodeficiency. The material sequenced was peripheral blood mononuclear cells.

CDR3 DNA (partial): TGTGCCAGCTCAAGATCCCCCGGGACTAGCGACTCCTACGAG. Translated, it gives CASSRSPGTSDSYE. The full CDR3 reads CASSRSPGTSDSYEQYF. The sequence links TRBV18 to TRBJ2-7, with 10 central nucleotides matching TRBD2. With the read ending 3 residues before the CDR3 end, the germline J gene is used to fill in that end. From a lookup of the germline V gene, CDR1 and CDR2 are KGHSH and LQKENI. Inclusive of the bounding cysteine and phenylalanine, the CDR3 is 17 residues long. Only the CDR3 bases that were read are kept: 42 of them, in frame from base 1. V lost 5 bases and J lost 0 bases, and the count of bases not matched to a germline gene is 10.